This T cell receptor beta chain appears in the sequencing data of a study of blood T cell repertoires in COVID-19. Whole-study context: Whether acute or convalescent, the COVID-19 samples came from the United States, Italy and Spain. Sample material is recorded as cDNA or gDNA derived from T cells, B-cell-depleted T cells, or PBMCs.

This CDR3 has 13 amino acids. CDR1 and CDR2 from the germline V gene are SQVTM and ANQGSEA. V gave up 4 bases and J gave up 1 base, with 10 bases separating them. Original data processing: Amplification with reference gene primers provided the estimates of nucleated cell counts. TCRdb's table, derived via immunoSEQ multiplex PCR, lists solely in-frame clones and lacks some. The DNA was the basis for D and trimming; V, J and clone size are from that table. Of some 290,000 clones in the sample, 87% are singletons; the top ten hold 2% to 2.5%. The sequencing sample was made of peripheral blood. This sequence was found in a woman between 45 and 65 years old who had recovered from COVID-19. The V and J genes are TRBV29-1 and TRBJ1-1; D may be TRBD1 (6 bases). The CDR3 loop is CSVALQGNTEAFF. DNA for the CDR3: TGCAGCGTTGCCCTACAGGGGAACACTGAAGCTTTCTTT.